These 15 T cell receptor beta chains came from one sample sequenced in a study of cytomegalovirus exposure and HLA in healthy donors. PCR used 60 Vbeta primers and 13 Jbeta primers. Using immunoSEQ multiplex PCR, the repertoire was profiled, and TCRdb retains in-frame clones only, with some absent. The table has fewer than 100,000 clones, 76% seen once. The specimen was PBMCs. All receptors come from a man between 40 and 49 years old in good health and CMV-seronegative.

For the CDR3, the DNA is TGTGCCAGTAGTATAGGACCCACACTAAACACTGAAGCTTTCTTT. This codes for CASSIGPTLNTEAFF. The J gene is TRBJ1-1, the V gene TRBV19; D unresolved. The germline V and J ends were trimmed by 1 base and 2 bases, with 11 bases remaining between them. This CDR3 is 15 amino acids long. Germline-derived CDR1 and CDR2 are LNHDA and SQIVND (reference sequence).

There are a few counts of this clone. The rearrangement links TRBV4-3 to TRBJ2-7; D is perhaps TRBD2 (5 bases). V shed 0 bases and J shed 1 base, with 19 bases lying between them. Germline-derived CDR1 and CDR2 are LGHNA and YSLEER. This CDR3 is built from 18 residues. CDR3 DNA sequence: TGCGCCAGCAGCCAAGAAGCGGTTGTAGGCCTCATTTCCTACGAGCAGTACTTC. It encodes CASSQEAVVGLISYEQYF.

The V and J genes are TRBV6-5 and TRBJ2-2, with 8 positions matching TRBD1. This CDR3 is 14 amino acids long. V gave up 8 bases and J gave up 3 bases; unmatched junction bases: 5. Germline V lookup: CDR1 MNHEY, CDR2 SVGAGI. Here the CDR3 reads CASLGTGDTGELFF. In DNA form, the CDR3 reads TGTGCCAGCCTCGGGACAGGAGACACCGGGGAGCTGTTTTTT.

The chain recombines TRBV6-1 with TRBJ1-6; D uncertain. This CDR3 comprises 13 residues. Germline assignment: CDR1 MNHNS and CDR2 SASEGT. Between the trimmed V and J ends, which lost 0 bases and 9 bases, there was a span of 6 bases. CDR3 in amino acids: CASSEAPSSPLHF. CDR3 in DNA: TGTGCCAGCAGTGAAGCGCCGAGTTCACCCCTCCACTTT.

This chain joins TRBV29-1 and TRBJ1-4, with 7 bases lining up with TRBD1. CDR3 length: 14 residues. Germline CDR1 and CDR2: SQVTM and ANQGSEA. The trim removed 6 bases at V and 3 bases at J, leaving 7 bases unmatched. In nucleotides, the CDR3 is TGCAGCGTCGACACAGGGGCGGCTAATGAAAAACTGTTTTTT. As protein: CSVDTGAANEKLFF.

The genes are TRBV4-1 and TRBJ2-5; TRBD1 aligns across 10 bases. The V and J ends lost 0 bases and 5 bases, in that order; junction bases with no gene match: 6. The CDR3 length is 16 residues. Looked up from germline, CDR1 is MGHRA and CDR2 is YSYEKL. CDR3 nucleotides: TGCGCCAGCAGCCAAGAGGTGACAGGGGGCAGGGAGACCCAGTACTTC. This codes for CASSQEVTGGRETQYF.

The chain joins TRBV5-4 to TRBJ2-4; D possibly corresponds to TRBD1 (5 bases). Trimming removed 4 bases at V and 0 bases at J, with 14 bases between. The CDR3 has 16 amino acids. The V gene's germline CDR1 is SGHNT and CDR2 YYREEE (reference sequence). The CDR3: CASSPDSTLAKNIQYF. The CDR3 DNA sequence: TGTGCCAGCAGCCCCGACAGCACCCTAGCCAAAAACATTCAGTACTTC.

The gene calls are TRBV7-2 and TRBJ2-5, with D tentatively TRBD1 (5 bases). The CDR3 is 15 residues long. Germline V lookup: CDR1 SGHTA, CDR2 FQGNSA. Trimming left V 7 bases short and J 0 bases short, with 15 bases between. Here the CDR3 reads CASTTGRIYQETQYF. The DNA of the CDR3 is TGTGCCAGCACCACAGGACGGATATACCAAGAGACCCAGTACTTC.

The chain is built from TRBV7-8 and TRBJ2-7; D might be TRBD2 (6 bases). The CDR3 covers 12 residues. From germline, CDR1 is SGHVS and CDR2 FQNEAQ. Deletions cut 5 bases from V and 6 bases from J, with 11 bases between. CDR3 coding DNA: TGTGCCAGCAGCGCGACCGGGGGCGAGCAGTACTTC. The encoded protein is CASSATGGEQYF.

The chain employs TRBV9 and TRBJ2-6, with no clear D. The CDR3 totals 19 residues. Trimming pared 1 base from V and 0 bases from J, leaving 17 bases between. CDR1 is SGDLS, CDR2 YYNGEE, per germline. CDR3: CASSVSIRSSTSGANVLTF. The CDR3 region has the DNA TGTGCCAGCAGCGTATCAATCCGGTCCTCCACCTCTGGGGCCAACGTCCTGACTTTC.

The chain is built from TRBV19 and TRBJ2-2; D ambiguous. CDR1 is LNHDA and CDR2 is SQIVND in the germline V gene (reference sequence). The V end was cut by 5 bases, the J end by 7 bases, with 17 bases between. CDR3 length: 15 amino acids. CDR3 nucleotide sequence: TGTGCCAGTAGTTCCACGATTATACTCGGCGGGGAGCTGTTTTTT. The encoded protein is CASSSTIILGGELFF.

The chain joins TRBV28 to TRBJ2-5; 10 bases line up with TRBD2. The end of the DNA aligns better with TRBJ2-7, so the J call may be wrong. Per the germline V gene, CDR1 is MDHEN and CDR2 is SYDVKM. This CDR3 is built from 15 residues. CDR3 in amino acids: CASSHLAGDPYEQYF. The CDR3 nucleotides are TGTGCCAGCAGCCATCTAGCGGGGGATCCCTACGAGCAGTACTTC.

This clone has just a few counts. The CDR3 nucleotides are TGTGCCAGCACCTTTCCCAGAACGGGTTCCTACGAGCAGTACTTC. This codes for CASTFPRTGSYEQYF. The V and J genes are TRBV28 and TRBJ2-7, with D uncertain. Germline V lookup: CDR1 MDHEN, CDR2 SYDVKM. With 7 bases removed from V and 1 base from J, the gap between germline ends came to 17 bases. There are 15 residues in the CDR3. The full variable domain, rest sourced from reference TRBV28 and TRBJ2-7, is DVKVTQSSRYLVKRTGEKVFLECVQDMDHENMFWYRQDPGLGLRLIYFSYDVKMKEKGDIPEGYSVSREKKERFSLILESASTNQTSMYLCASTFPRTGSYEQYFGPGTRLTVT.

This clone has just a few counts. The rearrangement uses TRBV7-9 and TRBJ2-7; a possible D gene is TRBD1 (7 bases). V lost 1 base and J 5 bases, leaving 9 bases between the germline ends. The germline V gene has CDR1 SEHNR and CDR2 FQNEAQ (reference sequence). The CDR3 is made up of 13 amino acids. This CDR3 is CASSLGGTDEQYF. As DNA, the CDR3 is TGTGCCAGCAGCTTAGGCGGGACAGACGAGCAGTACTTC.

In DNA, the CDR3 is TGTGCCAGCAGTCGGTCGGGAGCCCCCCAAGAGACCCAGTACTTC. This codes for CASSRSGAPQETQYF. The chain is built from TRBV27 and TRBJ2-5, with D possibly being TRBD2 (6 bases). V was trimmed by 5 bases and J by 1 base, leaving 14 bases between them. The CDR3 sequence is 15 residues long. The germline V gene encodes CDR1 MNHEY and CDR2 SMNVEV (reference sequence).